This paragraph covers one T cell receptor (beta chain) sequence. It has no known antigen specificity. No much larger clonotype is one base removed from it; base qualities were not supplied. Receptor libraries were prepared by PCR. TCRdb shows the sequencer as Illumina HiSeq 4000. The TCR beta-chain CDR3 region of each patient was profiled by high-throughput sequencing. In the original analysis: The researchers built a classifier to tell apart papillary thyroid cancer patients with distant metastasis, based on CDR3 differences among clinicopathological groups. Repertoire diversity was assessed with the Shannon index, and tumor-blood repertoire similarity with the Morisita-Horn index. TCRdb redid the processing of the public reads, applying fastp at Q25 and MiXCR, and retained in-frame beta chains. TCRdb's processing, not the study's, gives the V and J calls here. The sample table records 4,700 or so clones; approximately 25% of these occur just once. Clones ranked in the top ten supply over 14% of the sample.

Before undergoing thyroid surgery, none of the patients had been given any kind of treatment. Using T-cell receptor beta sequencing, the researchers looked back retrospectively at clinical samples from patients, gathered between about 2011 and 2018. This specimen belongs to a study of metastatic and nonmetastatic thyroid tumors (dated by TCRdb to between 2020 and 2021). At the level of the whole study: Repertoires from peripheral blood and from tumor or nodule tissue samples of malignant and benign thyroid patients were compared.

General conclusions and limits of the study: In both blood and tumor samples, malignant tumors were reported to have significantly higher TCR beta diversity than benign nodules.

From its cysteine to its phenylalanine, the CDR3 spans 15 amino acids. The kept DNA is CDR3 alone, 45 bases in frame from the first base. The V and J ends are trimmed by 2 bases and 15 bases, leaving 24 bases between them. CDR1 and CDR2 were assigned from the germline V gene (reference sequence) as SGHAT and FQDESV. The sequence joins TRBV11-1 to TRBJ2-3, with no confident D gene call. Sequencing used adjacent normal tissue. The origin of this receptor is a female donor with papillary thyroid cancer or a benign thyroid nodule (not recorded which). Some clones in this sample may be carry-over from other donors' samples. The nucleotide sequence reads as follows: TGTGCCAGCAGCTTACTGGCAGGTAGCACAGATACACAATATTTT. Protein translation: CASSLLAGSTDTQYF.